Below, 11 T cell receptor beta chains from the same sample are listed, as sequenced in a study of patients and donors after allogeneic stem cell transplantation. Via MiXCR, TCRdb re-called the RT-PCR reads, giving one row per CDR3 protein. Of fewer than 10,000 distinct CDR3 sequences listed, 3% to 4.5% are singletons. Sequenced: blood, either unsorted or a sorted T cell fraction (not recorded which). The receptors stem from a human donor who was either an allogeneic HSCT recipient or a stem cell or donor lymphocyte infusion donor (not recorded which). It is not recorded whose cells these are; they may come from a transplant donor.

By share, this clonotype ranks as medium-sized (0.01 to 0.1%). This chain links TRBV7-9 with TRBJ2-3; D could derive from TRBD1 or TRBD2 (6 bases each). The V gene lost 4 bases and the J gene lost 4 bases, with 18 bases spanning the gap. Germline lookup yields CDR1 SEHNR and CDR2 FQNEAQ (reference sequence). CDR3 length: 16 amino acids. The CDR3 loop reads CASSSLRGAMPDTQYF. The CDR3 DNA is TGTGCCAGCAGCTCGTTGAGGGGGGCGATGCCAGATACGCAGTATTTT.

The table lists this clonotype with many counts. The V and J genes are TRBV9 and TRBJ2-6; D is possibly TRBD1 (6 bases). Germline V gene data show CDR1 as SGDLS and CDR2 as YYNGEE. V gave up 4 bases and J gave up 3 bases, with 11 bases separating them. This CDR3 has 15 amino acids. CDR3 amino acids: CASSPQGFGANVLTF. CDR3 coding DNA: TGTGCCAGCAGCCCCCAGGGGTTTGGGGCCAACGTCCTGACTTTC.

This clonotype was detected only a few times. The chain is built from TRBV6-2 or TRBV6-3 and TRBJ2-7; 8 bases map to TRBD1. V trimming: 7 bases; J trimming: 2 bases; junction bases outside the gene matches: 7. In germline, CDR1 is MNHEY, CDR2 SVGEGT. This CDR3 has 14 amino acids. CDR3 coding DNA: TGTGCCAGCAACCACGGACAGGGACCCTACGAGCAGTACTTC. It specifies CASNHGQGPYEQYF.

This clonotype was recorded at least ten times. V gene TRBV6-5 combines with J gene TRBJ1-2; possible D gene TRBD1, 5 bases. Trimming cost V 6 bases and J 8 bases, with 13 bases left between them. The CDR3 loop spans 12 amino acids. The germline CDR1 and CDR2 sequences are MNHEY and SVGAGI. CDR3 in amino acids: CASRSQGLGYTF. The CDR3 nucleotides are TGTGCCAGCAGGTCTCAGGGACTCGGCTACACCTTC.

This clonotype showed up many times. V is TRBV6-5 and J is TRBJ2-7; 7 bases match TRBD2. The V gene end was trimmed by 6 bases and the J gene end by 4 bases; junction bases not matched to a gene: 15. The CDR3 length is 16 residues. Per germline, CDR1 MNHEY and CDR2 SVGAGI. This CDR3 is CASRPLGGSDGYEQYF. CDR3 sequence (DNA): TGTGCCAGCAGACCGCTGGGCGGGAGTGACGGGTACGAGCAGTACTTC.

This clonotype has ten or more counts. The chain couples TRBV20-1 to TRBJ2-7; TRBD2 might be the D (6 bases). Germline V gene lookup returns CDR1 DFQATT and CDR2 SNEGSKA (reference sequence). The CDR3 runs to 16 residues. Trimming pared 0 bases from V and 3 bases from J, leaving 18 bases between. The CDR3 region is CSARDPGGGIGYEQYF. The CDR3, as DNA: TGCAGTGCTAGAGATCCGGGCGGCGGGATAGGCTACGAGCAGTACTTC.

This clonotype occurred many times. The genes are TRBV7-9 and TRBJ2-1; D ambiguous. Trimming stripped 4 bases from V and 2 bases from J, with 15 bases between. The CDR3 covers 16 residues. CDR1 is SEHNR, CDR2 FQNEAQ, per germline (reference sequence). The CDR3 reads CASSSWDSAAYNEQFF. In DNA, the CDR3 is TGTGCCAGCAGCTCGTGGGATTCAGCCGCCTACAATGAGCAGTTCTTC. Supplemented by reference TRBV7-9 and TRBJ2-1, the full variable domain reads DTGVSQNPRHKITKRGQNVTFRCDPISEHNRLYWYRQTLGQGPEFLTYFQNEAQLEKSRLLSDRFSAERPKGSFSTLEIQRTEQGDSAMYLCASSSWDSAAYNEQFFGPGTRLTVL.

This clonotype was counted ten times or more. This sequence joins TRBV4-1 and TRBJ2-5, with 9 positions matching TRBD2. The CDR3 is 17 amino acids. From germline, CDR1 is MGHRA and CDR2 YSYEKL. The J segment lost 5 bases and the V segment lost 1 base, leaving 11 bases of the junction unmatched. In nucleotides, the CDR3 is TGCGCCAGCAGCCAAGTTATTCCGCGGGAGGGCCGGGAGACCCAGTACTTC. It translates to CASSQVIPREGRETQYF.

In this sample, this clonotype turned up many times. V is TRBV11-3 and J is TRBJ2-3; D is uncertain. In germline, CDR1 is SGHNT, CDR2 YENEEA. This CDR3 region has 11 residues. Trimming shortened V by 4 bases and J by 6 bases, and 5 bases separated the two germline ends. CDR3 sequence reads: CASSSRDTQYF. CDR3 coding DNA: TGTGCCAGCAGCTCCCGGGATACGCAGTATTTT.

In this sample, this clonotype turned up many times. This chain connects TRBV24-1 to TRBJ2-2; D possibly corresponds to TRBD1 (6 bases). V was shortened by 11 bases and J by 3 bases, with 18 bases between the two germline ends. The CDR3 is 15 amino acids. From germline, CDR1 is KGHDR and CDR2 SFDVKD. CDR3 sequence: CANQTGTSDTGELFF. Written as DNA, the CDR3 is TGTGCCAACCAGACAGGAACAAGCGACACCGGGGAGCTGTTTTTT.

This clonotype was picked up many times. The chain joins TRBV7-2 to TRBJ2-7; D is unclear. V lost 1 base and J 3 bases, leaving 10 bases between the germline ends. The length of the CDR3 is 14 residues. Germline V lookup: CDR1 SGHTA, CDR2 FQGNSA. In nucleotides, the CDR3 is TGTGCCAGCAGCTTAGACCGGCTTTACTACGAGCAGTACTTC. The encoded protein is CASSLDRLYYEQYF.